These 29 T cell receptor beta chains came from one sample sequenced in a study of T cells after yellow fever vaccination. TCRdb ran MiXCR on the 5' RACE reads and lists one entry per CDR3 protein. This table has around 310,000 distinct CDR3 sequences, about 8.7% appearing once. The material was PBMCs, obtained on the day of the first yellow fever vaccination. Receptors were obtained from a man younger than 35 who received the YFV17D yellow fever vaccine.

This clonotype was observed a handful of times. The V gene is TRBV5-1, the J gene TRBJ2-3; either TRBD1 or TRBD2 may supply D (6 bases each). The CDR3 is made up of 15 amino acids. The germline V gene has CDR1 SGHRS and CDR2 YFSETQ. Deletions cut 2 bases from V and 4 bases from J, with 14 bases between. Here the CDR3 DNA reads TGCGCCAGCAGCTTCGTCGGGGGCTTCGCAGATACGCAGTATTTT. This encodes CASSFVGGFADTQYF.

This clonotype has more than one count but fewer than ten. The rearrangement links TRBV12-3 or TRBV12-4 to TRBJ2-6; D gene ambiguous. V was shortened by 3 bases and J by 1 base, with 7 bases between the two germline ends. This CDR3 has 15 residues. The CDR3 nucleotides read TGTGCCAGCAGTTTCTCGGGTTCTGGGGCCAACGTCCTGACTTTC. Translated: CASSFSGSGANVLTF.

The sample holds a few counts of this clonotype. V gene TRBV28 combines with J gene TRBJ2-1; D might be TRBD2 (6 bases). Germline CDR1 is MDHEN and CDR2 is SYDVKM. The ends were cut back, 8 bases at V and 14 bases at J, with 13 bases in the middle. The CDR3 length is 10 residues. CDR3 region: CASAGLLEFF. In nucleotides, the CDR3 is TGTGCCAGCGCGGGGTTACTGGAGTTCTTC.

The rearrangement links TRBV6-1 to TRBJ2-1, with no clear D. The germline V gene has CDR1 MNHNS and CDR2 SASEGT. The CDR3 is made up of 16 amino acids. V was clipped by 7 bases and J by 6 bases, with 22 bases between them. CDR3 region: CASKPFTLALGNEQFF. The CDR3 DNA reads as TGTGCCAGCAAGCCATTTACCCTGGCCCTCGGCAATGAGCAGTTCTTC.

This CDR3 reads CASSLSSDMNTEAFF. In DNA, the CDR3 is TGTGCCAGCAGCCTCAGCTCGGATATGAACACTGAAGCTTTCTTT. The chain carries TRBV4-2 and TRBJ1-1; no definite D call. Germline V gives CDR1 LGHNA, CDR2 YNFKEQ. The CDR3 contains 15 residues. Trimming removed 4 bases from V and 0 bases from J, with 12 bases in between.

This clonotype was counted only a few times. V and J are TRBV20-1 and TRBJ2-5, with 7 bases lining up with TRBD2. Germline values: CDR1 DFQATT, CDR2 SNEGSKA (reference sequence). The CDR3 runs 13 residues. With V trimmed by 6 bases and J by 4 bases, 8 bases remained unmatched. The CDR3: CSATPSGGETQYF. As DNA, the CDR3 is TGCAGTGCCACCCCTTCGGGGGGAGAGACCCAGTACTTC.

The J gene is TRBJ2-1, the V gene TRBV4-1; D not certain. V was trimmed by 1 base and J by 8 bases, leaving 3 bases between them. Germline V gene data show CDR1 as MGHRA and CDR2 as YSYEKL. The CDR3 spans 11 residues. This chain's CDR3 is CASSQVHEQFF. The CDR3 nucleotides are TGCGCCAGCAGCCAAGTACATGAGCAGTTCTTC.

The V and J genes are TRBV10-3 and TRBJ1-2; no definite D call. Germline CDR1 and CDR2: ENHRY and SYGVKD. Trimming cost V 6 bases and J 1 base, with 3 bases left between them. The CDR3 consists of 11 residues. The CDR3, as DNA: TGTGCCATCAGGAATAACTATGGCTACACCTTC. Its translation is CAIRNNYGYTF.

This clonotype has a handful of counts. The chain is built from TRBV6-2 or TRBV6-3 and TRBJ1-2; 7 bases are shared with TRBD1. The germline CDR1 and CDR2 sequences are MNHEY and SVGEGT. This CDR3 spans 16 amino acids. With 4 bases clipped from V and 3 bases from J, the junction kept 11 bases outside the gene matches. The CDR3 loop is CASSSPIQGKDYGYTF. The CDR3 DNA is TGTGCCAGCAGTTCTCCAATACAGGGGAAGGACTATGGCTACACCTTC.

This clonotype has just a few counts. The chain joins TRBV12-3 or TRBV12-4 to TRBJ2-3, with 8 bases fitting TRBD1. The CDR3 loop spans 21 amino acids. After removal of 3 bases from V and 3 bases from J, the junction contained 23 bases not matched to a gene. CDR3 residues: CASSFGVWGRGHGGRTDTQYF. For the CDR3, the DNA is TGTGCCAGCAGTTTCGGTGTGTGGGGCAGGGGGCACGGGGGCCGGACAGATACGCAGTATTTT.

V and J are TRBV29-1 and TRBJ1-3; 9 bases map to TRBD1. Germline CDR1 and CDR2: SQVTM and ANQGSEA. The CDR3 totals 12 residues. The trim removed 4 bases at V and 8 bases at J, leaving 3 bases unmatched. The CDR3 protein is CSVGTGVDTIYF. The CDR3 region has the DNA TGCAGCGTTGGGACAGGGGTGGACACCATATATTTT.

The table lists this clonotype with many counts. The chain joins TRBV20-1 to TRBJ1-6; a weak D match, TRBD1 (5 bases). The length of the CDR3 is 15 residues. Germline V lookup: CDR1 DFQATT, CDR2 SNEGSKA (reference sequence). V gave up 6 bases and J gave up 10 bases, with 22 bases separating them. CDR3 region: CSATSGGSLWSPLHF. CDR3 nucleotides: TGCAGTGCAACCAGTGGGGGGTCCCTTTGGTCACCCCTCCACTTT.

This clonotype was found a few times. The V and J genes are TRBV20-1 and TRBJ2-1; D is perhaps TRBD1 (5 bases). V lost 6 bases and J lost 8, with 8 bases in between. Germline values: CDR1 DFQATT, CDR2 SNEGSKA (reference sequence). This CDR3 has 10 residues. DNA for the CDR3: TGCAGTGCAATCAGGGATGAGCAGTTCTTC. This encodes CSAIRDEQFF.

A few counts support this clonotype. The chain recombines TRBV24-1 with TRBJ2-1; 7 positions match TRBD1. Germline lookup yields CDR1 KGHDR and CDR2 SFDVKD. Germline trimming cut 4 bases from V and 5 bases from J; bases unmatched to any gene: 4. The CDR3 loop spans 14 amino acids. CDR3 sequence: CATSDPTGDNEQFF. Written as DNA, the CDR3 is TGTGCCACCAGTGACCCTACAGGGGACAATGAGCAGTTCTTC.

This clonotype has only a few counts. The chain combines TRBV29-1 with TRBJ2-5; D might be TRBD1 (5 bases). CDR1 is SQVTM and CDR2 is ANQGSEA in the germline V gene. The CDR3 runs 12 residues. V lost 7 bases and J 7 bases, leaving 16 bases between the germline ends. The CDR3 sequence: CSGLRAQGTQYF. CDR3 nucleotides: TGCAGCGGGCTCCGGGCCCAGGGGACCCAGTACTTC.

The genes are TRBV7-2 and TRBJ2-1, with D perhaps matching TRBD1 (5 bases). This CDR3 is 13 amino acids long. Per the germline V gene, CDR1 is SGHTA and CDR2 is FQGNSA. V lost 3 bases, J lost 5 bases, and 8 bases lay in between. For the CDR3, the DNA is TGTGCCAGCAGCTTTTACAGGCACAATGAGCAGTTCTTC. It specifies CASSFYRHNEQFF.

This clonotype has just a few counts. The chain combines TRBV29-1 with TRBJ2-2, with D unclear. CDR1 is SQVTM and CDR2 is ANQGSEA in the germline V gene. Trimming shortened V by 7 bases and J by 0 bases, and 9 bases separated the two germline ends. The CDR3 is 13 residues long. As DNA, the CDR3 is TGCAGCGCTTCGTCCTCGAACACCGGGGAGCTGTTTTTT. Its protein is CSASSSNTGELFF.

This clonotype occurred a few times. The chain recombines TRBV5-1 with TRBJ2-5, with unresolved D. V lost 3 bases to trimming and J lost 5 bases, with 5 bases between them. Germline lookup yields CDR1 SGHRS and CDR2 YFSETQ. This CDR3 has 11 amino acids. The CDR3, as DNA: TGCGCCAGCAGCTCTGATGAGACCCAGTACTTC. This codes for CASSSDETQYF.

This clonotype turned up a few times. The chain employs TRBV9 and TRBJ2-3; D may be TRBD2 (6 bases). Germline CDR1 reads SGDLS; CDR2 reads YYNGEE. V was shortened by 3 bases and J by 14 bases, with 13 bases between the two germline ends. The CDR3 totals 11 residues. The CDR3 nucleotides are TGTGCCAGCAGCGCCGGGACTGTCCTGTATTTT. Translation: CASSAGTVLYF.

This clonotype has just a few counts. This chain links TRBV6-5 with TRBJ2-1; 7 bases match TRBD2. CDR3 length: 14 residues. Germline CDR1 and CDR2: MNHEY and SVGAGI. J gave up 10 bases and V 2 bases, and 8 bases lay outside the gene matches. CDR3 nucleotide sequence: TGTGCCAGCAGTTACGGGCTAGCGGTCGGGGAGCAGTTCTTC. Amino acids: CASSYGLAVGEQFF.

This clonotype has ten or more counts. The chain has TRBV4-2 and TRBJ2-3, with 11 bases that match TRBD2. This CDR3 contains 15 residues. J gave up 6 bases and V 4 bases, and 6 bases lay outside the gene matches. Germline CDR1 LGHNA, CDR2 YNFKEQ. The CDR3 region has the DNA TGTGCCAGCAGCCGTCTAGCGGGGGGTCTGGATACGCAGTATTTT. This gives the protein CASSRLAGGLDTQYF.

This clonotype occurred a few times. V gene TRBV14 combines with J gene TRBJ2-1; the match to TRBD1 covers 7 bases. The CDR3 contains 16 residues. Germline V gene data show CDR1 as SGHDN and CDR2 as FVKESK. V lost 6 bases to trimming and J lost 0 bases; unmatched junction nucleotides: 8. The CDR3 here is CASSALGGSSYNEQFF. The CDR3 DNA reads TGTGCCAGCAGTGCTCTAGGGGGCAGCTCCTACAATGAGCAGTTCTTC. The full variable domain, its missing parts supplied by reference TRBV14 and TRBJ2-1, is EAGVTQFPSHSVIEKGQTVTLRCDPISGHDNLYWYRRVMGKEIKFLLHFVKESKQDESGMPNNRFLAERTGGTYSTLKVQPAELEDSGVYFCASSALGGSSYNEQFFGPGTRLTVL.

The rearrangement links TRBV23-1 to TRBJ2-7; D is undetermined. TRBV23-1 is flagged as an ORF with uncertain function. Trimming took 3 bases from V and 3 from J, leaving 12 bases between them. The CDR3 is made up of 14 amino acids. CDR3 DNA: TGCGCCAGCAGTCACATTCTAAAAGGCTACGAGCAGTACGTC. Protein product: CASSHILKGYEQYV.

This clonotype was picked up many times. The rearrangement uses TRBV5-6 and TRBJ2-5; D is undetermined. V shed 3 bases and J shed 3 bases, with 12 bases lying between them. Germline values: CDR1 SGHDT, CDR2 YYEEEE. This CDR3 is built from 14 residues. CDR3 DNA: TGTGCCAGCAGCTATGGGTACATAAAAGAGACCCAGTACTTC. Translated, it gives CASSYGYIKETQYF.

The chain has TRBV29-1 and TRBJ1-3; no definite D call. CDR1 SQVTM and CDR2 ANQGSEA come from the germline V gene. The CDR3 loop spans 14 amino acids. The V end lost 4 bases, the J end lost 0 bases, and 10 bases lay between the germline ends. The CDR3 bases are TGCAGCGTTGCCCGGACCGACTCTGGAAACACCATATATTTT. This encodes CSVARTDSGNTIYF.

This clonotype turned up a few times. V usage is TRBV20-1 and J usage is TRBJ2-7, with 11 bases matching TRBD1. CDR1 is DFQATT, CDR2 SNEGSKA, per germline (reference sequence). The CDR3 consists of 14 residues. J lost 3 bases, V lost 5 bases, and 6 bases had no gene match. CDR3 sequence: CSAYGQGASYEQYF. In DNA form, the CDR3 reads TGCAGTGCTTACGGACAGGGGGCGAGCTACGAGCAGTACTTC.

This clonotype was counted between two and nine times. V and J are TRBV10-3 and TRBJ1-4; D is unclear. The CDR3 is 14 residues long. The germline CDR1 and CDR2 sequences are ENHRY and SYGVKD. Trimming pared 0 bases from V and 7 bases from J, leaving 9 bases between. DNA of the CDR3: TGTGCCATCAGTGAGTCGAACGGGATTGAAAAACTGTTTTTT. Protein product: CAISESNGIEKLFF.

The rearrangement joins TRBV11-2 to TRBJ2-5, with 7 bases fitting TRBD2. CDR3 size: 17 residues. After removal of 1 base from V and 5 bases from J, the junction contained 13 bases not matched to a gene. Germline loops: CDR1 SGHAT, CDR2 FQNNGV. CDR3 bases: TGTGCCAGCAGCTTAGTAGGGGACGGAAGGGAGGGGGAGACCCAGTACTTC. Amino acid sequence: CASSLVGDGREGETQYF.

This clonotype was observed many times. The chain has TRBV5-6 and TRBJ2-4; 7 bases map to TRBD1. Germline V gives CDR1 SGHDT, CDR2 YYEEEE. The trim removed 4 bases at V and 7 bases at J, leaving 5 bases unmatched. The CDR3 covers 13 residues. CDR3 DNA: TGTGCCAGCAGCCTAGACAGGGCGAACATTCAGTACTTC. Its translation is CASSLDRANIQYF.